One and the same sample provided the 14 T cell receptor beta chains below, sequenced in a study of shared clonotypes between healthy human individuals. Data came from immunoSEQ multiplex PCR; TCRdb stores just in-frame clones and leaves some out. The repertoire holds about 330,000 clones, with roughly 87% as singletons. Input material: memory CD8+ T cells sorted from blood. Subset specified: CD45RO+ cells pooled with CCR7-negative TemRA cells. Receptors were obtained from a young man in good health.

This chain joins TRBV7-9 and TRBJ1-1, with TRBD1 as a possible D gene (6 bases). The germline V gene encodes CDR1 SEHNR and CDR2 FQNEAQ (reference sequence). Between the trimmed V and J ends, which lost 1 base and 7 bases, there was a span of 13 bases. The CDR3 totals 14 residues. This chain's CDR3 is CASSLGTGIIEAFF. The CDR3 DNA follows: TGTGCCAGCAGCTTAGGAACAGGGATAATTGAAGCTTTCTTT.

The CDR3 is CAISLAGVGADTQYF. The DNA of the CDR3 is TGTGCCATCAGTTTAGCGGGAGTTGGCGCAGATACGCAGTATTTT. This chain connects TRBV10-3 to TRBJ2-3, with 9 bases that match TRBD2. Germline-derived CDR1 and CDR2 are ENHRY and SYGVKD. CDR3 length equals 15 residues. V trimming: 5 bases; J trimming: 4 bases; junction bases outside the gene matches: 7.

The chain links TRBV4-2 to TRBJ1-1, with D unresolved. The CDR3 is 14 amino acids. CDR1 LGHNA and CDR2 YNFKEQ come from the germline V gene. V was trimmed by 0 bases and J by 1 base, leaving 6 bases between them. The CDR3 region has the DNA TGTGCCAGCAGCCAAGATGGAGCGAACACTGAAGCTTTCTTT. As protein: CASSQDGANTEAFF.

V usage is TRBV10-2 and J usage is TRBJ1-2; D gene uncertain. This CDR3 region has 14 residues. V dropped 3 bases and J dropped 1 base, with 9 bases sitting between them. Per germline, CDR1 WSHSY and CDR2 SAAADI. CDR3: CASSDHIYNYGYTF. Written as DNA, the CDR3 is TGCGCCAGCAGTGACCACATCTATAACTATGGCTACACCTTC.

The chain uses TRBV11-3 and TRBJ2-7, with D unresolved. The germline V gene has CDR1 SGHNT and CDR2 YENEEA. V was trimmed by 0 bases and J by 5 bases, leaving 11 bases between them. CDR3 length: 14 residues. The CDR3 DNA is TGTGCCAGCAGCTTAGATCCGGGCAGTGACGAGCAGTACTTC. Translation: CASSLDPGSDEQYF.

The genes are TRBV29-1 and TRBJ2-1; TRBD2 matches at 7 bases. The CDR3 runs 11 residues. V gave up 5 bases and J gave up 5 bases; unmatched junction bases: 0. The germline CDR1 and CDR2 sequences are SQVTM and ANQGSEA. CDR3 DNA: TGCAGCGTTCGGGGGGACAATGAGCAGTTCTTC. It codes for CSVRGDNEQFF.

V and J are TRBV7-2 and TRBJ2-1; D gene unclear. The CDR3 is made up of 12 amino acids. Germline V lookup: CDR1 SGHTA, CDR2 FQGNSA. Trimming shortened V by 3 bases and J by 8 bases, and 8 bases separated the two germline ends. Here the CDR3 reads CASSFQVYEQFF. For the CDR3, the DNA is TGTGCCAGCAGCTTCCAGGTATATGAGCAGTTCTTC.

The chain is built from TRBV11-2 and TRBJ1-1; TRBD1 is a possible D gene (5 bases). The CDR3 is 15 residues long. V dropped 6 bases and J dropped 1 base, with 15 bases sitting between them. The germline V gene encodes CDR1 SGHAT and CDR2 FQNNGV. The CDR3 region is CASRDGGSRNTEAFF. CDR3 in DNA: TGTGCCAGCAGGGACGGGGGGTCTCGGAACACTGAAGCTTTCTTT.

The chain combines TRBV6-4 with TRBJ2-1; TRBD1 might be the D (6 bases). The germline V and J ends were trimmed by 4 bases and 5 bases, with 15 bases remaining between them. The CDR3 is 15 residues long. Germline values: CDR1 MRHNA, CDR2 SNTAGT. DNA for the CDR3: TGTGCCAGCAGTGTCTGGCTGGGGGCCAACAATGAGCAGTTCTTC. As protein: CASSVWLGANNEQFF.

The rearrangement uses TRBV5-1 and TRBJ2-1, with TRBD1 matching over 9 bases. From germline, CDR1 is SGHRS and CDR2 YFSETQ. J gave up 3 bases and V 4 bases, and 8 bases lay outside the gene matches. The length of the CDR3 is 16 residues. CDR3 region: CASSPADRGIYNEQFF. CDR3 nucleotide sequence: TGCGCCAGCAGCCCGGCGGACAGGGGCATCTACAATGAGCAGTTCTTC.

This chain links TRBV30 with TRBJ2-7, with D maybe TRBD2 (7 bases). The CDR3 contains 12 residues. Trimming left V 1 base short and J 6 bases short, with 10 bases between. Germline-derived CDR1 and CDR2 are GTSNPN and SVGIG (reference sequence). CDR3 nucleotides: TGTGCCTGGAGTGCGGGGGGCGGCGAGCAGTACTTC. Its protein is CAWSAGGGEQYF.

The V and J genes are TRBV27 and TRBJ2-7; TRBD2 aligns across 15 bases. This CDR3 region has 14 residues. The V gene end was trimmed by 7 bases and the J gene end by 6 bases; junction bases not matched to a gene: 4. Germline-derived CDR1 and CDR2 are MNHEY and SMNVEV (reference sequence). The CDR3 spells CASTGLAGGLEQYF. The CDR3 bases are TGTGCCAGCACCGGACTAGCGGGAGGGCTCGAGCAGTACTTC.

The gene calls are TRBV4-3 and TRBJ2-1; 9 bases map to TRBD1. CDR3 length: 14 residues. The germline gives CDR1 LGHNA, CDR2 YSLEER. V trimming: 6 bases; J trimming: 6 bases; junction bases outside the gene matches: 6. The CDR3 is CASRKDRGFNEQFF. The CDR3 nucleotides read TGCGCCAGCAGGAAGGACAGGGGATTCAATGAGCAGTTCTTC.

The rearrangement links TRBV28 to TRBJ2-3; 8 positions match TRBD2. This CDR3 comprises 18 residues. Germline V gives CDR1 MDHEN, CDR2 SYDVKM. Germline trimming cut 3 bases from V and 10 bases from J; bases unmatched to any gene: 21. CDR3 loop: CASSFTRGGQGNTASQYF. The CDR3 DNA follows: TGTGCCAGCAGTTTTACCCGGGGGGGGCAGGGTAATACTGCTTCGCAGTATTTT. The variable domain in full, completed from reference TRBV28 and TRBJ2-3, reads DVKVTQSSRYLVKRTGEKVFLECVQDMDHENMFWYRQDPGLGLRLIYFSYDVKMKEKGDIPEGYSVSREKKERFSLILESASTNQTSMYLCASSFTRGGQGNTASQYFGPGTRLTVL.